This T cell receptor beta chain appears in the sequencing data of a study of blood T cell repertoires in COVID-19. Turning to the study itself: From T cells, B-cell-depleted T cells, or PBMCs came the material, which was cDNA or gDNA.

The ends lost 7 bases at V and 7 bases at J; junction bases unmatched: 6. Germline V CDR1 and CDR2: MGHDK, SYGVNS. The CDR3 is 13 residues long. Profiled with immunoSEQ multiplex PCR; TCRdb holds only in-frame clones, not every one. The data show about 52,000 clones, about 90% seen once. This clone was observed once. The sample was peripheral blood. The receptor comes from a human donor in a cohort sampled during active COVID-19. The chain links TRBV25-1 to TRBJ1-4; 7 bases align to TRBD1. The CDR3 DNA reads as TGTGCCAGCACTGACAGGGTTAGTGAAAAACTGTTTTTT. Translating gives CASTDRVSEKLFF.